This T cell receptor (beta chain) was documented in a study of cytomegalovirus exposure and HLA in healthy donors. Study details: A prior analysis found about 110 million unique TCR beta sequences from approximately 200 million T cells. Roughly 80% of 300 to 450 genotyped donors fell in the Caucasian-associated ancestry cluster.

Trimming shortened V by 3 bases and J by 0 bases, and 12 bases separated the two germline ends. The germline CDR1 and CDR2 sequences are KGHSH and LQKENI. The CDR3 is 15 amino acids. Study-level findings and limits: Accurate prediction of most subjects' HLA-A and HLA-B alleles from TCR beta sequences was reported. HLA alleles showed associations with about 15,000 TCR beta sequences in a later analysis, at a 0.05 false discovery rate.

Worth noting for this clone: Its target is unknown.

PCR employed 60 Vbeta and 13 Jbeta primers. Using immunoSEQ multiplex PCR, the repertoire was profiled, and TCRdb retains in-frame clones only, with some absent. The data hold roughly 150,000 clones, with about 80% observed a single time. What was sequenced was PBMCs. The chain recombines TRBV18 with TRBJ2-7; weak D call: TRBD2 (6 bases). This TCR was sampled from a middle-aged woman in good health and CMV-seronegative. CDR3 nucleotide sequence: TGTGCCAGCTCACCGGCGGGACCCGACTCCTACGAGCAGTACTTC. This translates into CASSPAGPDSYEQYF.